Reported below is one T cell receptor (beta chain). Its antigen is not known. RNA served as the template for amplifying TCR beta CDR3 regions. HTBI primers served in a first-round RT-PCR, which a second-round multiplex PCR followed. TCRdb independently ran MiXCR on the multiplex PCR reads; one entry per CDR3 protein. The sample lists about 1.2 million distinct CDR3 sequences; 35% to 40% were seen once. This sample stems from a study of Graves' ophthalmopathy and Graves' hyperthyroidism. The study, taken as a whole, reports: Among thyroid clonotypes expanded above 0.001 frequency, most also appeared in blood.

Lactation, pregnancy, uncontrolled infections and other autoimmune diseases were all grounds for excluding patients. From germline, CDR1 is KGHSY and CDR2 FQNENV. This CDR3 is built from 14 residues. J was trimmed by 5 bases and V by 7 bases; bases with no gene match: 10. Input material: peripheral blood or thyroid tissue (not recorded which). The receptor's source is an adult man with Graves' hyperthyroidism. The chain joins TRBV16 to TRBJ2-5; 7 bases match TRBD1. The DNA for the CDR3 is TGTGCCAGCACCCAGAGGGGGCGCATGGAGACCCAGTACTTC. This translates into CASTQRGRMETQYF.